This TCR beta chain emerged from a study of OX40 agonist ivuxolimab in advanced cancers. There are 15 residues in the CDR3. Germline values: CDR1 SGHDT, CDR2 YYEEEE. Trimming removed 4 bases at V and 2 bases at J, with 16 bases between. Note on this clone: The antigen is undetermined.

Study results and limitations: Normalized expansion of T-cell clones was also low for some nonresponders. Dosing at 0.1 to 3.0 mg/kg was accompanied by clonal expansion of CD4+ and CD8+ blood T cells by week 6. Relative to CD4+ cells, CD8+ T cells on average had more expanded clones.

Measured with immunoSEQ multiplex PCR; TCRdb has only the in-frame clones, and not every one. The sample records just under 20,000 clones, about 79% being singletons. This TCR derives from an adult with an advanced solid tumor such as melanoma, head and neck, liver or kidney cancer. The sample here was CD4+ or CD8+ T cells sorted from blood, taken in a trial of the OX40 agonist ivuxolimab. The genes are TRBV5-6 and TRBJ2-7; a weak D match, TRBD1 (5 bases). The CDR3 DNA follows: TGTGCCAGCAGCGCCCAATCAGGGCCCACCTACGAGCAGTACTTC. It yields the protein CASSAQSGPTYEQYF.